A single T cell receptor (beta chain) is shown here with its context. Its specificity is not known. The sample belongs to a study of cytomegalovirus exposure and HLA in healthy donors. Points from the study as a whole: Later work found that TCR association rates differed between HLA loci; DRB1 had the most and HLA-C the fewest. Trimming of TCR beta V- and J-genes showed a link, identified in a later analysis, to a missense DCLRE1C variant. A later analysis showed HLA-associated TCR beta chains outstripping equally common others in clonal expansion.

PCR involved 60 Vbeta and 13 Jbeta primers. Repertoires were generated with immunoSEQ multiplex PCR, while TCRdb's copy carries only in-frame clones and drops some. The table records about 110,000 clones, roughly 73% of them present only once. V was shortened by 4 bases and J by 2 bases, with 15 bases between the two germline ends. The germline V gene has CDR1 SGHNT and CDR2 YYREEE (reference sequence). The CDR3 covers 15 residues. V and J are TRBV5-4 and TRBJ1-1; TRBD1 is a possible D gene (5 bases). This receptor was obtained from a middle-aged woman in good health and CMV-seropositive. Specimen: PBMCs. DNA for the CDR3: TGTGCCAGCAGCACCGGAAGACAGCGAAACACTGAAGCTTTCTTT. It yields the protein CASSTGRQRNTEAFF.